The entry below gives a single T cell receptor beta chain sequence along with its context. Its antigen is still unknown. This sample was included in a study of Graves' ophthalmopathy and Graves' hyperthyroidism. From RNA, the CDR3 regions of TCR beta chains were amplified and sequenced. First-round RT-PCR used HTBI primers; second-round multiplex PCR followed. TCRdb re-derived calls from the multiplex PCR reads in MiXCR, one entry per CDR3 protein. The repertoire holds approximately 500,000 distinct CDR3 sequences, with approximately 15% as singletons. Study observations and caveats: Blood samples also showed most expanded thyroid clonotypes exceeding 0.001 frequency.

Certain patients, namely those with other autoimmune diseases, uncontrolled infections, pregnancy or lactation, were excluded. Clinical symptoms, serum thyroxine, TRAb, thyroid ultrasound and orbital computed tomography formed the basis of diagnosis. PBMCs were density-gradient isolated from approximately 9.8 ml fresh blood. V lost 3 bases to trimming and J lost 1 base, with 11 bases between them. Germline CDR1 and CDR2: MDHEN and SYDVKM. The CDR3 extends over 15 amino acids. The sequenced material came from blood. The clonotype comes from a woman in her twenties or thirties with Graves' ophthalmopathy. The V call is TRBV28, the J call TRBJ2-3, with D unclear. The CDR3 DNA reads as TGTGCCAGCAGTTTTGTCGGAGAAGGCACAGATACGCAGTATTTT. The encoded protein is CASSFVGEGTDTQYF. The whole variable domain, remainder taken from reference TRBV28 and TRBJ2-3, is DVKVTQSSRYLVKRTGEKVFLECVQDMDHENMFWYRQDPGLGLRLIYFSYDVKMKEKGDIPEGYSVSREKKERFSLILESASTNQTSMYLCASSFVGEGTDTQYFGPGTRLTVL.